The clone carrying this T cell receptor (beta chain) was counted ten times or more. This record belongs to a study of T cells after yellow fever vaccination. In the study overall: With SMART-Seq v4 Ultra Low Input, the fractions containing low cell numbers were prepared.

A single record per CDR3 protein comes from TCRdb applying MiXCR to the 5' RACE reads. The data show approximately 260,000 distinct CDR3 sequences, 5.2% seen once. Specimen: CD4+ T cells sorted from PBMCs, collected on the day of the yellow fever booster vaccination. This TCR was recovered from a man younger than 35 who received the YFV17D yellow fever vaccine.

CDR3 nucleotide sequence: TGCGCCAGCAGTGAGTCAGGGGCCCAAGAGACCCAGTACTTC. Amino acids: CASSESGAQETQYF. This chain joins TRBV10-1 and TRBJ2-5, with D possibly TRBD1 on 5 matching bases. V lost 0 bases and J 1 base, leaving 6 bases between the germline ends. Germline values: CDR1 WNHNN, CDR2 SYGVQD (reference sequence). The CDR3 covers 14 residues.